Listed below are T cell receptor beta chains from one sample, sequenced in a study of T cell clones after liver transplantation. Profiled with immunoSEQ multiplex PCR; TCRdb holds only in-frame clones, not every one. The data show about 120,000 clones, with 90% seen just once and 0.83% held by the top ten. The sequences come from CD4+ T cells from blood, collected 12 months after liver transplant. The origin of the receptors is a human patient who received a liver transplant. Certain T cells may be donor cells from the graft. The CDR3 runs from the conserved cysteine through the conserved F or W. Fields, in order: V gene, J gene, CDR3 protein.

>TRBV7-2|TRBJ2-7
CASSFIGRGGEQYF
>TRBV28|TRBJ2-3
CASSDRGNTDTQYF
>TRBV4-3|TRBJ2-1
CASSSGPYNEQFF
>TRBV7-2|TRBJ2-7
CASSSRGTSSYEQYF
>TRBV11-3|TRBJ2-1
CASSLGPRDDEQFF
>TRBV5-4|TRBJ2-3
CASSSPQVYGTDTQYF
>TRBV5-1|TRBJ2-1
CASSIRTSDEQFF
>TRBV10-3|TRBJ1-1
CAIRADRDTEAFF
>TRBV20-1|TRBJ2-2
CSAWLSGELFF
>TRBV28|TRBJ2-7
CASSPRWGSYEQYF
>TRBV7-2|TRBJ2-7
CASSFYSGPLEQYF
>TRBV11-2|TRBJ2-7
CASSPRLQAGEFRNEQYF
>TRBV18|TRBJ2-6
CASPGAGANVLTF
>TRBV4-1|TRBJ2-2
CASRTGSGTGELFF
>TRBV9|TRBJ2-3
CASSVEAGRGPDTQYF
>TRBV28|TRBJ2-7
CASRGNDRVPYEQYF
>TRBV6-5|TRBJ2-7
CASSYSKLGATYEQYF
>TRBV7-9|TRBJ2-7
CASSLGRSSYEQYF
>TRBV5-1|TRBJ2-1
CASSLAGKDEQFF
>TRBV15|TRBJ1-1
CATSRDGRNTEAFF
>TRBV29-1|TRBJ1-1
CSGVDLTVRNAFF
>TRBV5-4|TRBJ2-2
CASSLADTGELFF
>TRBV4-2|TRBJ1-2
CASSQESLLSSGYTF
>TRBV29-1|TRBJ2-7
CSVNSDYDRGRHEQYF
>TRBV2|TRBJ2-7
CASIRDRTYEQYF
>TRBV27|TRBJ1-1
CASSLGSRGYTEAFF
>TRBV15|TRBJ2-1
CATSRLDRDGEQFF
>TRBV10-3|TRBJ2-5
CAISGGGLGQETQYF
>TRBV11-3|TRBJ2-3
CASSFDRRSTDTQYF
>TRBV5-4|TRBJ1-2
CASSDYGTGGGYTF
>TRBV9|TRBJ2-7
CASSVSDRQEGEQYF
>TRBV19|TRBJ2-5
CASSRLAQETQYF